This TCR beta chain comes out of a study of blood T cells in healthy people across ages. Whole-study results and caveats: Older age went with lower TCR beta diversity per million T cells, in a roughly linear way.

Germline V gene lookup returns CDR1 MNHEY and CDR2 SVGEGT. The CDR3 extends over 16 amino acids. On this clonotype itself: Its target is unknown. An end of the junction differs from the germline gene, which may be a read error.

A J-beta primer mix and a sample-barcoded 5' primer were used in a second PCR of roughly 7 to 12 cycles. TCRdb fed the 5' RACE reads into MiXCR, producing one record per CDR3 protein. The data show under 700,000 distinct CDR3 sequences, with more than 20% seen just once and around 10% held by the top ten. The sample, approximately 10 milliliters of peripheral blood, was drawn from each donor. In addition, the sample was reused for a study of T cells of mothers and their children.

The receptor's source is a boy between 10 and 17 years old in good health. J is TRBJ2-1 and V is TRBV6-2 or TRBV6-3, with TRBD1 identical over 8 bases. The sample comprised blood. Here the CDR3 reads CTSSDRGVGSYNEQFF. In nucleotides, the CDR3 is TGTACCAGCAGTGACAGGGGTGTAGGATCCTACAATGAGCAGTTCTTC.